The clone carrying this TCR beta chain is a singleton in its sample. This sample is drawn from a study of blood T cell repertoires in COVID-19. Study background: The United States, Italy and Spain were the sources of the acute and convalescent COVID-19 samples.

The CDR3 runs to 16 residues. The ends lost 1 base at V and 5 bases at J; junction bases unmatched: 6. From germline, CDR1 is SGHDN and CDR2 FVKESK. In the source study's methods: Amplification of reference gene primers provided the estimated nucleated cell counts. Produced via immunoSEQ multiplex PCR; TCRdb's table is partial and in-frame only. D and trimming were read from the DNA, whereas the V and J calls and clone size are those reported in that table. Of about 260,000 clones listed, around 80% are singletons. The chain employs TRBV14 and TRBJ2-3; the match to TRBD2 covers 10 bases. This receptor was obtained from a young man with acute COVID-19. The sequencing sample was made of PBMCs or T cells enriched from blood (not recorded which). The CDR3 DNA reads as TGTGCCAGCAGCCAAGTTAAGCGGGGGGGACAAGATACGCAGTATTTT. This encodes CASSQVKRGGQDTQYF.